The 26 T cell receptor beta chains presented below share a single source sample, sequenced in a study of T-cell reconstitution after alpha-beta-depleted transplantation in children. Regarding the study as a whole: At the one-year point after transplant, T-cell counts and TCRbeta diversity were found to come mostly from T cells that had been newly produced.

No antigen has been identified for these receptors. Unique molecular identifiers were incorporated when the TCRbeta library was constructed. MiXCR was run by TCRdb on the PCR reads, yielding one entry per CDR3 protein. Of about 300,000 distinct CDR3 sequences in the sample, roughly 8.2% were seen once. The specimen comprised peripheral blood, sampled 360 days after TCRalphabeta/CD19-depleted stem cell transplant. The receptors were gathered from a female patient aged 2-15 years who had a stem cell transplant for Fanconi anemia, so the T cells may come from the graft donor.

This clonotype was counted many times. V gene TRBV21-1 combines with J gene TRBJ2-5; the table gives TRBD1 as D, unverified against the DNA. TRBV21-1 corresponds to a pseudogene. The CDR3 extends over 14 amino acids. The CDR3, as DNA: TGTGCCAGCAGCAAAAGTCAGGGGAGAGAGACCCAGTACTTC. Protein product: CASSKSQGRETQYF.

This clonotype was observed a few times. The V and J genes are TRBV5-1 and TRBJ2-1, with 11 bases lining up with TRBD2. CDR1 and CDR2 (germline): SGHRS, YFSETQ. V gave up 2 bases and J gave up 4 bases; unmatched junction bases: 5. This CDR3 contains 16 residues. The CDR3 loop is CASSFGLAGIYNEQFF. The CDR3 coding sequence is TGCGCCAGCAGCTTTGGACTAGCGGGTATATACAATGAGCAGTTCTTC.

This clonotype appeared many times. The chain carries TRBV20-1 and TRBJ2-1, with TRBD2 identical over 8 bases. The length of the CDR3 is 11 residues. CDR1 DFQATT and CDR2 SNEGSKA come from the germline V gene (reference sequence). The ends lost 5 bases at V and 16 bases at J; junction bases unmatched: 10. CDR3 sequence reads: CSAEWGLEGFF. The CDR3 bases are TGCAGTGCTGAATGGGGACTAGAAGGTTTCTTC.

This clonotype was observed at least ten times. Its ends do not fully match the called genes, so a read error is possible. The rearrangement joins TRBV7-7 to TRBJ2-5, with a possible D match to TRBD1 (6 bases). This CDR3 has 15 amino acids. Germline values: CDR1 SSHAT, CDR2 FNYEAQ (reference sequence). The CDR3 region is CASSPYRVLQETQYF. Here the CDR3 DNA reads TGTGCTAGCAGCCCCTACAGGGTTTTACAAGAGACCCAGTACTTC. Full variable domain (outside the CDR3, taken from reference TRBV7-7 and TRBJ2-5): GAGVSQSPRYKVTKRGQDVTLRCDPISSHATLYWYQQALGQGPEFLTYFNYEAQPDKSGLPSDRFSAERPEGSISTLTIQRTEQRDSAMYRCASSPYRVLQETQYFGPGTRLLVL.

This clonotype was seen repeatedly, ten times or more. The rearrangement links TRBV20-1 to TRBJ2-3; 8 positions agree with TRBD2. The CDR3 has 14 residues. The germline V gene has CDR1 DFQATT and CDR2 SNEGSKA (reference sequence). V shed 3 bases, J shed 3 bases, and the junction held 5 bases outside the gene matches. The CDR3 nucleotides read TGCAGTGCTAGCGGGGGGGCGGAAACAGATACGCAGTATTTT. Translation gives CSASGGAETDTQYF.

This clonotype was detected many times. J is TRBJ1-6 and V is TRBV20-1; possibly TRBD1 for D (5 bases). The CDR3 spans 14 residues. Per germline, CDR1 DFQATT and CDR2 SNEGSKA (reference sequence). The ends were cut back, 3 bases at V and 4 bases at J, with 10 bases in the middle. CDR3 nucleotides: TGCAGTGCTAGCCCGGGGGGATATAATTCACCCCTCCACTTT. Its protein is CSASPGGYNSPLHF.

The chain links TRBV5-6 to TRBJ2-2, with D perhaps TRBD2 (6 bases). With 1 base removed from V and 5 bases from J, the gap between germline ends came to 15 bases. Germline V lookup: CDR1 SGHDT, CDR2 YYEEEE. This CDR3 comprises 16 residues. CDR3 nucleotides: TGTGCCAGCAGCTTGCCGCGGGACTTAGGGACCGGGGAGCTGTTTTTT. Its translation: CASSLPRDLGTGELFF.

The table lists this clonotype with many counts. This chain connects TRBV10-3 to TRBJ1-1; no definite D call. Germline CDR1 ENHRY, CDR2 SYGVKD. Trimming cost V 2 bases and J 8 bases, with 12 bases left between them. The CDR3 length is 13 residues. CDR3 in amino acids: CAISERSTFEAFF. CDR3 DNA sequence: TGTGCCATCAGTGAGCGGTCGACCTTCGAAGCTTTCTTT.

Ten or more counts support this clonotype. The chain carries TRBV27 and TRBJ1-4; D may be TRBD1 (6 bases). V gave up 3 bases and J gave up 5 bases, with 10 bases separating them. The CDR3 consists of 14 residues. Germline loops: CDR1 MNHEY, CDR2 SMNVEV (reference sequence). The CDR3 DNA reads TGTGCCAGCAGTTTGGGGACAAGGAATGAAAAACTGTTTTTT. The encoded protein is CASSLGTRNEKLFF.

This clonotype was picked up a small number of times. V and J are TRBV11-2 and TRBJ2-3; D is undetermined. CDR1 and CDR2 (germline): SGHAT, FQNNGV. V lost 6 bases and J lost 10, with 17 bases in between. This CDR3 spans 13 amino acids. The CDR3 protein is CASRPLQAPAQYF. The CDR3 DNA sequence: TGTGCCAGCAGACCTCTTCAGGCCCCGGCGCAGTATTTT.

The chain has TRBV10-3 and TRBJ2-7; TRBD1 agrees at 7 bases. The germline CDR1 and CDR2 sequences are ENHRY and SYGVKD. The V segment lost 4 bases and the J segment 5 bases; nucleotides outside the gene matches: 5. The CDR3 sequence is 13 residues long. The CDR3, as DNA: TGTGCCATCAGTGGGACAGGTGGCCACGAGCAGTACGTC. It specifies CAISGTGGHEQYV.

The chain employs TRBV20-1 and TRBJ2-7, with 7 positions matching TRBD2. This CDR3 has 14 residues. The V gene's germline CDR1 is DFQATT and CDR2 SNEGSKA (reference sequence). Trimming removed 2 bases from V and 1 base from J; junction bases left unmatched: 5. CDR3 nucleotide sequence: TGCAGTGCTAGACCGAGCGGGAATTCCTACGAGCAGTACTTC. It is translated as CSARPSGNSYEQYF.

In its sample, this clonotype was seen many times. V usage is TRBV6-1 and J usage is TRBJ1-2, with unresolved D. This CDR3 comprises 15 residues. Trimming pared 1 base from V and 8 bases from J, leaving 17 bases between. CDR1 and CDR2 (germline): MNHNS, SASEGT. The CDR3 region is CASSEGLGDSSGYTF. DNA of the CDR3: TGTGCCAGCAGTGAAGGCTTAGGAGACTCTAGCGGCTACACCTTC.

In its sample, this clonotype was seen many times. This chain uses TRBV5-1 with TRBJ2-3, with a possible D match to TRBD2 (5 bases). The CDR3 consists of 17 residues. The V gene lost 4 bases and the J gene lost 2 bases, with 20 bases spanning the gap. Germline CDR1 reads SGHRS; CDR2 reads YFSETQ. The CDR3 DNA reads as TGCGCCAGCAGCGAAGGGAGAAAACCAACAGTCACAGATACGCAGTATTTT. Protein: CASSEGRKPTVTDTQYF.

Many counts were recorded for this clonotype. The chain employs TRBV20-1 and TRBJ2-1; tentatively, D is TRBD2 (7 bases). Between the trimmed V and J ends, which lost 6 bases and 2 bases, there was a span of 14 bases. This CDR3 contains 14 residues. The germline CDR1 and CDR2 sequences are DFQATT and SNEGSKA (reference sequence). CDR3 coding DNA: TGCAGTGCGAGGGGGGGAATCGCCTACAATGAGCAGTTCTTC. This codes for CSARGGIAYNEQFF.

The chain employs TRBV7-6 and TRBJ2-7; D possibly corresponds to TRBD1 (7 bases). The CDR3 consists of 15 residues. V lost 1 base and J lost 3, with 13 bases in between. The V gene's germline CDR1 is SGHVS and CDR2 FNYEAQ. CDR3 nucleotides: TGTGCCAGCAGCTTAGAGAGCAGGGGGGACTACGAGCAGTACTTC. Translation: CASSLESRGDYEQYF.

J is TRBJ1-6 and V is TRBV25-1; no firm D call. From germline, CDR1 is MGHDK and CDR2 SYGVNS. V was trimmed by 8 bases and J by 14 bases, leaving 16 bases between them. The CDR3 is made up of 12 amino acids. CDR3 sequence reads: CASADYKGTLHF. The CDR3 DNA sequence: TGTGCCAGCGCCGACTATAAAGGAACCCTCCACTTT.

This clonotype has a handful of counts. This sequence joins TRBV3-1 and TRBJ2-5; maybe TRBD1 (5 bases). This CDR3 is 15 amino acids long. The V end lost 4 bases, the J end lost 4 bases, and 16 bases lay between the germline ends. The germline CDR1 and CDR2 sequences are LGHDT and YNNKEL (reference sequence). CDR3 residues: CASSRLVQGVETQYF. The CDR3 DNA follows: TGTGCCAGCAGCCGTCTTGTTCAGGGTGTAGAGACCCAGTACTTC.

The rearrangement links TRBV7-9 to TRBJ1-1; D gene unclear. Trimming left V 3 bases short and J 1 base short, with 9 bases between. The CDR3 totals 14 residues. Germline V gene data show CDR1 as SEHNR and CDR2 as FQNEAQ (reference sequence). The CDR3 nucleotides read TGTGCCAGCAGCTTCACGGGGAGGAACACTGAAGCTTTCTTT. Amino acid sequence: CASSFTGRNTEAFF.

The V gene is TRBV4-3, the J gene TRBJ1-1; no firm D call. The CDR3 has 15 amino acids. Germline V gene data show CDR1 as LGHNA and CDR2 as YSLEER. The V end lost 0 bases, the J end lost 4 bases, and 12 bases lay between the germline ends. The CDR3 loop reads CASSQDLGYGTEAFF. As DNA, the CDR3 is TGCGCCAGCAGCCAAGATTTAGGCTACGGCACTGAAGCTTTCTTT.

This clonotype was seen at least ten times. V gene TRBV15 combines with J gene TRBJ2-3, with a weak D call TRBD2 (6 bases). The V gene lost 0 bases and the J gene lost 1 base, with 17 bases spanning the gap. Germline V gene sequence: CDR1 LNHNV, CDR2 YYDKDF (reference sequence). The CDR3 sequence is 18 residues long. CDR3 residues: CATSRDGYFERGTDTQYF. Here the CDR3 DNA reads TGTGCCACCAGCAGAGATGGGTACTTCGAGCGGGGCACAGATACGCAGTATTTT.

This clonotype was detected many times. Here the CDR3 DNA reads TGCAGCGTGCAGGATTGGGCCAAAAACATTCAGTACTTC. Its translation is CSVQDWAKNIQYF. The V gene is TRBV29-1, the J gene TRBJ2-4, with unresolved D. CDR3 length equals 13 residues. Trimming removed 6 bases from V and 1 base from J, with 10 bases in between. Germline CDR1 and CDR2: SQVTM and ANQGSEA. The full variable domain, completed using reference TRBV29-1 and TRBJ2-4, is SAVISQKPSRDICQRGTSLTIQCQVDSQVTMMFWYRQQPGQSLTLIATANQGSEATYESGFVIDKFPISRPNLTFSTLTVSNMSPEDSSIYLCSVQDWAKNIQYFGAGTRLSVL.

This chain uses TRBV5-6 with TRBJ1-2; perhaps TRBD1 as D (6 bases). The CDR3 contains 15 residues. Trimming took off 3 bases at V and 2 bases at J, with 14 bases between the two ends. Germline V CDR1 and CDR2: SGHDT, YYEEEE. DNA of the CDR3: TGTGCCAGCAGCTCTCGGACAGCTTCGAACTATGGCTACACCTTC. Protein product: CASSSRTASNYGYTF.

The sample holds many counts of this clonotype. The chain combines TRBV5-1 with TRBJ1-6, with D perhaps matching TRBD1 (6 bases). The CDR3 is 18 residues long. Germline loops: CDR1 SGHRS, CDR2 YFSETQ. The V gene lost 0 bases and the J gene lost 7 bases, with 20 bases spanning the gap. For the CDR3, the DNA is TGCGCCAGCAGCTTGGACAGGGTTCGGATAGGGATAAATTCACCCCTCCACTTT. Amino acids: CASSLDRVRIGINSPLHF.

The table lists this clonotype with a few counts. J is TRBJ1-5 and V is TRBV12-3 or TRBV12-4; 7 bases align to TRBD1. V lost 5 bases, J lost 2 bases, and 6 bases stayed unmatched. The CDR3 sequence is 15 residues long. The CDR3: CASSTRQGRNQPQHF. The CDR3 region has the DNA TGTGCCAGCAGTACTCGACAGGGCCGCAATCAGCCCCAGCATTTT.

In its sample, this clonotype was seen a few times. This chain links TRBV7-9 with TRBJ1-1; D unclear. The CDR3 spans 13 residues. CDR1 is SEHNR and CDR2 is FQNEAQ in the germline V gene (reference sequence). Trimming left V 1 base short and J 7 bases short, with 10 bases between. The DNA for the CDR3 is TGTGCCAGCAGCTTAGACGCATGGGGTGAAGCTTTCTTT. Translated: CASSLDAWGEAFF.